One sample yielded the 28 T cell receptor beta chains listed below, sequenced in a study of beta chain features in type 1 diabetes. Study-wide findings and caveats: Type 1 diabetes patients had moderately but significantly shorter TCRB CDR3s in all four CD4+ subsets.

No antigens are known for them. Expressed TCRB transcripts got sequenced, as all isolated RNA was reverse transcribed. Sequencing was performed with immunoSEQ multiplex PCR; in TCRdb, only in-frame clones are kept and a portion is missing. The table includes 230,000 or so clones, 15% to 20% detected once. The sequenced sample consisted of naive CD4+ T cells from blood. These receptors all come from a man aged 30-40 years with type 1 diabetes.

This clone has more than one count but fewer than ten. CDR3 nucleotides: TGTGCCAGCAGCTTAGTGTCGAGCTCCTACAATGAGCAGTTCTTC. This sequence encodes CASSLVSSSYNEQFF. The chain combines TRBV7-6 with TRBJ2-1; D unclear. The CDR3 covers 15 residues. CDR1 SGHVS and CDR2 FNYEAQ come from the germline V gene. V shed 1 base and J shed 0 bases, with 7 bases lying between them. Based on the CDR3 plus reference TRBV7-6 and TRBJ2-1, the full variable domain is GAGVSQSPRYKVTKRGQDVALRCDPISGHVSLYWYRQALGQGPEFLTYFNYEAQQDKSGLPNDRFSAERPEGSISTLTIQRTEQRDSAMYRCASSLVSSSYNEQFFGPGTRLTVL.

The gene calls are TRBV7-2 and TRBJ2-6; D is unresolved. The CDR3 is 13 residues long. Trimming pared 4 bases from V and 2 bases from J, leaving 3 bases between. The germline V gene has CDR1 SGHTA and CDR2 FQGNSA. The CDR3 region is CASSSAGANVLTF. DNA for the CDR3: TGTGCCAGCAGCTCCGCTGGGGCCAACGTCCTGACTTTC.

In its sample, this clone was seen a few times. The CDR3 bases are TGCGCCAGCAGCTTGGCCCGGGGCGGAGAATACACAGATACGCAGTATTTT. Translated: CASSLARGGEYTDTQYF. J is TRBJ2-3 and V is TRBV5-1; D possibly uses TRBD1 or TRBD2 (5 bases each). The CDR3 has 17 amino acids. The V end lost 0 bases, the J end lost 2 bases, and 16 bases lay between the germline ends. Per the germline V gene, CDR1 is SGHRS and CDR2 is YFSETQ.

There are a few counts of this clone. The chain couples TRBV5-1 to TRBJ2-6, with D tentatively TRBD2 (5 bases). Germline CDR1 SGHRS, CDR2 YFSETQ. V was cut by 0 bases and J by 2 bases, with 9 bases left in between. The CDR3 spans 16 residues. CDR3 region: CASSLAGGAGANVLTF. Here the CDR3 DNA reads TGCGCCAGCAGCTTGGCCGGAGGCGCTGGGGCCAACGTCCTGACTTTC.

V gene TRBV28 combines with J gene TRBJ2-5; weak D call: TRBD2 (5 bases). Germline V gene lookup returns CDR1 MDHEN and CDR2 SYDVKM. V dropped 5 bases and J dropped 4 bases, with 11 bases sitting between them. The CDR3 loop spans 13 amino acids. In DNA, the CDR3 is TGTGCCAGCAGTCCGGAGGTTCTAGAGACCCAGTACTTC. Translation: CASSPEVLETQYF.

This clone turned up a few times. One end of the junction does not line up with germline, which may come from a read error. The rearrangement joins TRBV29-1 to TRBJ1-5; TRBD1 might be the D (5 bases). The CDR3 is 9 amino acids. Per germline, CDR1 SQVTM and CDR2 ANQGSEA. The CDR3 DNA sequence: TGCATCCTTAAATCGGGACCAGTTTTT. This encodes CILKSGPVF.

This rearrangement joins TRBV19 to TRBJ2-7, with 7 bases that match TRBD1. Trimming removed 3 bases from V and 3 bases from J; junction bases left unmatched: 5. Germline CDR1 reads LNHDA; CDR2 reads SQIVND (reference sequence). The CDR3 extends over 14 amino acids. Here the CDR3 DNA reads TGTGCCAGTAGTATCCCCGGGACAGACTACGAGCAGTACTTC. This encodes CASSIPGTDYEQYF.

The table lists this clone with a few counts. The chain is built from TRBV4-1 and TRBJ2-7; 8 nucleotides agree with TRBD1. The CDR3 is 14 residues long. Per germline, CDR1 MGHRA and CDR2 YSYEKL. J gave up 4 bases and V 3 bases, and 5 bases lay outside the gene matches. The CDR3 reads CASSQTGVSYEQYF. In nucleotides, the CDR3 is TGCGCCAGCAGCCAGACAGGGGTTTCTTACGAGCAGTACTTC.

This clone was found a few times. The chain employs TRBV30 and TRBJ1-2; tentative D call: TRBD1 (6 bases). The V and J ends lost 7 bases and 1 base respectively, with 19 bases between them. Germline V CDR1 and CDR2: GTSNPN, SVGIG (reference sequence). This CDR3 is built from 15 residues. CDR3 region: CAFGTTGSINYGYTF. The CDR3, as DNA: TGTGCCTTCGGGACAACGGGCTCCATTAACTATGGCTACACCTTC.

V gene TRBV30 combines with J gene TRBJ2-7, with 10 bases aligning to TRBD1. The CDR3 is 15 amino acids. The V segment lost 2 bases and the J segment 1 base; nucleotides outside the gene matches: 5. Germline V gene sequence: CDR1 GTSNPN, CDR2 SVGIG (reference sequence). The CDR3 DNA follows: TGTGCCTGGAGTCCCCCGGACAGGGGGTCCTACGAGCAGTACTTC. Translation: CAWSPPDRGSYEQYF.

This sequence joins TRBV5-1 and TRBJ1-5; 8 positions match TRBD1. V was clipped by 0 bases and J by 7 bases; unmatched bases: 6. There are 15 residues in the CDR3. The germline V gene encodes CDR1 SGHRS and CDR2 YFSETQ. The CDR3 DNA sequence: TGCGCCAGCAGCTTGGGGACAGGGTTTGTCCAGCCCCAGCATTTT. This gives the protein CASSLGTGFVQPQHF.

This clone was observed a few times. The CDR3 is CASTLSGTSAYNEQFF. In nucleotides, the CDR3 is TGTGCCAGCACCCTCTCTGGGACTAGCGCTTACAATGAGCAGTTCTTC. The rearrangement links TRBV7-2 to TRBJ2-1; 10 bases agree with TRBD2. V was pared by 7 bases and J by 4 bases, with 10 bases of the junction left unmatched. The CDR3 extends over 16 amino acids. The V gene's germline CDR1 is SGHTA and CDR2 FQGNSA.

The chain has TRBV29-1 and TRBJ2-3, with TRBD2 identical over 9 bases. J gave up 2 bases and V 4 bases, and 7 bases lay outside the gene matches. CDR1 is SQVTM, CDR2 ANQGSEA, per germline. The CDR3 sequence is 15 residues long. DNA for the CDR3: TGCAGCGTTGCGGCTAGCGGGATTATCACAGATACGCAGTATTTT. It yields the protein CSVAASGIITDTQYF.

This clone was counted between two and nine times. The chain employs TRBV1 and TRBJ2-5; the table calls TRBD2, which could not be checked here. TRBV1 is labeled a pseudogene. The CDR3 runs to 13 residues. The CDR3: CTSSLGTIRPQYF. In DNA, the CDR3 is TGCACCAGCAGCCTCGGGACTATTAGGCCCCAGTACTTC.

This clone showed up just a few times. In DNA, the CDR3 is TGTGCCAGCAGTTACTCGGAGGGAAATAATGAGCAGTTCTTC. It codes for CASSYSEGNNEQFF. This sequence joins TRBV6-5 and TRBJ2-1; a possible D gene is TRBD2 (6 bases). Germline values: CDR1 MNHEY, CDR2 SVGAGI. The length of the CDR3 is 14 residues. V was clipped by 0 bases and J by 7 bases, with 10 bases between them.

The table lists this clone with a few counts. The sample contains more than one DNA sequence encoding this CDR3. V is TRBV7-2 and J is TRBJ2-6; D uncertain. The length of the CDR3 is 13 residues. The germline gives CDR1 SGHTA, CDR2 FQGNSA. The V gene lost 3 bases and the J gene lost 0 bases, with 0 bases spanning the gap. CDR3 protein: CASSFSGANVLTF. The CDR3, as DNA: TGTGCCAGCAGCTTCTCTGGGGCCAACGTCCTGACTTTC. The full variable domain, completed using reference TRBV7-2 and TRBJ2-6, is GAGVSQSPSNKVTEKGKDVELRCDPISGHTALYWYRQSLGQGLEFLIYFQGNSAPDKSGLPSDRFSAERTGGSVSTLTIQRTQQEDSAVYLCASSFSGANVLTFGAGSRLTVL.

The rearrangement uses TRBV2 and TRBJ2-3, with TRBD2 identical over 12 bases. CDR1 and CDR2 (germline): SNHLY, FYNNEI. Unmatched junction bases numbered 18, after V lost 8 bases and J lost 0 bases. The CDR3 is 20 amino acids. Here the CDR3 reads CASDDTVALAGGASTDTQYF. CDR3 in DNA: TGTGCCAGCGACGATACTGTCGCACTAGCGGGAGGTGCTAGCACAGATACGCAGTATTTT.

This clone was seen a handful of times. The chain joins TRBV4-3 to TRBJ2-1, with 12 bases identical to TRBD2. V was clipped by 0 bases and J by 8 bases; unmatched bases: 11. The germline gives CDR1 LGHNA, CDR2 YSLEER. CDR3 length: 18 residues. CDR3 in amino acids: CASSQDRGLAGGFDEQFF. The CDR3 DNA is TGCGCCAGCAGCCAAGATAGGGGGCTAGCGGGAGGGTTCGATGAGCAGTTCTTC.

Concerning this clone: Other DNA sequences within the sample encode an identical CDR3. The chain uses TRBV2 and TRBJ2-7; no clear D gene. CDR1 SNHLY and CDR2 FYNNEI come from the germline V gene. Trimming took 5 bases from V and 1 from J, leaving 3 bases between them. The CDR3 sequence is 11 residues long. CDR3 in amino acids: CASSLSYEQYF. Written as DNA, the CDR3 is TGTGCCAGCAGTCTTTCCTACGAGCAGTACTTC. Based on the CDR3 plus reference TRBV2 and TRBJ2-7, the full variable domain is EPEVTQTPSHQVTQMGQEVILRCVPISNHLYFYWYRQILGQKVEFLVSFYNNEISEKSEIFDDQFSVERPDGSNFTLKIRSTKLEDSAMYFCASSLSYEQYFGPGTRLTVT.

Only a few counts were recorded for this clone. This chain links TRBV29-1 with TRBJ2-6; D gene uncertain. This CDR3 is 12 amino acids long. Germline values: CDR1 SQVTM, CDR2 ANQGSEA. The ends were cut back, 8 bases at V and 1 base at J, with 6 bases in the middle. The CDR3 DNA follows: TGCAGCTTCCTATCTGGGGCCAACGTCCTGACTTTC. Protein product: CSFLSGANVLTF.

Remarks on this clone: Other nucleotide sequences in the sample specify the same CDR3. The CDR3 loop is CASSPGTGGSYEQYF. The DNA of the CDR3 is TGTGCCAGCAGCCCCGGGACAGGGGGCTCCTACGAGCAGTACTTC. J is TRBJ2-7 and V is TRBV7-9; the match to TRBD1 covers 11 bases. V lost 5 bases, J lost 0 bases, and 3 bases stayed unmatched. Germline CDR1 SEHNR, CDR2 FQNEAQ (reference sequence). CDR3 size: 15 residues.

V is TRBV30 and J is TRBJ1-5; the match to TRBD1 covers 7 bases. From germline, CDR1 is GTSNPN and CDR2 SVGIG (reference sequence). The CDR3 extends over 14 amino acids. J gave up 3 bases and V 3 bases, and 5 bases lay outside the gene matches. CDR3 sequence: CAWSGGQLNQPQHF. The CDR3 bases are TGTGCCTGGAGCGGGGGACAGCTCAATCAGCCCCAGCATTTT.

This chain connects TRBV6-5 to TRBJ1-2; D is perhaps TRBD1 (5 bases). This CDR3 has 12 amino acids. Germline CDR1 MNHEY, CDR2 SVGAGI. Trimming left V 9 bases short and J 5 bases short, with 13 bases between. CDR3 sequence (DNA): TGTGCCAGTTTATCGACAGCGTATGGCTACACCTTC. The encoded protein is CASLSTAYGYTF.

Regarding this clone: Other DNA sequences in this sample translate to the same CDR3. The V call is TRBV5-1, the J call TRBJ1-1; D remains unclear. CDR1 and CDR2 from the germline V gene are SGHRS and YFSETQ. Deletions cut 0 bases from V and 1 base from J, with 7 bases between. The CDR3 has 14 amino acids. CDR3 nucleotide sequence: TGCGCCAGCAGCTTGGTACGGGGGAACACTGAAGCTTTCTTT. This codes for CASSLVRGNTEAFF.

This chain joins TRBV6-5 and TRBJ1-2, with D possibly TRBD1 on 5 matching bases. CDR3 length equals 13 residues. Trimming stripped 6 bases from V and 5 bases from J, with 13 bases between. Germline V CDR1 and CDR2: MNHEY, SVGAGI. The CDR3 protein is CASSAPGAYGYTF. The CDR3 DNA reads as TGTGCCAGCAGCGCCCCCGGGGCGTATGGCTACACCTTC.

The chain employs TRBV5-4 and TRBJ2-3; 11 nucleotides agree with TRBD2. J was trimmed by 5 bases and V by 0 bases; bases with no gene match: 2. The CDR3 totals 15 residues. CDR1 is SGHNT and CDR2 is YYREEE in the germline V gene (reference sequence). The CDR3 here is CASSLGLAGGDTQYF. The CDR3 region has the DNA TGTGCCAGCAGCTTGGGGCTAGCGGGAGGAGATACGCAGTATTTT.

The CDR3 region has the DNA TGTGCCAGCAGTTCCGGGACACCTGAGACCCAGTACTTC. Its translation is CASSSGTPETQYF. J is TRBJ2-5 and V is TRBV28; D possibly corresponds to TRBD1 (6 bases). The germline V gene has CDR1 MDHEN and CDR2 SYDVKM. This CDR3 is 13 amino acids long. V lost 4 bases and J lost 5, with 11 bases in between.

This chain joins TRBV29-1 and TRBJ2-2; D gene uncertain. The V gene lost 8 bases and the J gene lost 1 base, with 11 bases spanning the gap. Looked up from germline, CDR1 is SQVTM and CDR2 is ANQGSEA. This CDR3 comprises 13 residues. The CDR3 protein is CSRREVNTGELFF. The CDR3 DNA reads TGCAGCAGAAGGGAAGTGAACACCGGGGAGCTGTTTTTT.